Below, 5 T cell receptor beta chains from the same sample are listed, as sequenced in a study of identical twins. TCRdb re-derived calls from the 5' RACE reads in MiXCR, one entry per CDR3 protein. Of 450,000 or so distinct CDR3 sequences in the sample, 14% were seen once. This same sample was also part of a study on yellow fever vaccine responses in identical twins.

Sequencing was carried out using CD4+ T cells sorted from blood. Receptor source: a young woman in good health.

This clonotype came up many times. The J gene is TRBJ2-2, the V gene TRBV7-2; D is unresolved. Trimming removed 6 bases from V and 2 bases from J, with 7 bases in between. The CDR3 consists of 13 residues. Germline V gene sequence: CDR1 SGHTA, CDR2 FQGNSA. CDR3 bases: TGTGCCAGCAGTTTTCCCAACACCGGGGAGCTGTTTTTT. This translates into CASSFPNTGELFF.

The sample holds many counts of this clonotype. The chain links TRBV24-1 to TRBJ2-3; D is possibly TRBD2 (6 bases). Deletions cut 7 bases from V and 3 bases from J, with 22 bases between. The CDR3 sequence is 17 residues long. The germline V gene has CDR1 KGHDR and CDR2 SFDVKD. CDR3 in DNA: TGTGCCACCAGCGATACCCGGGAGAGGGGTGGGACAGATACGCAGTATTTT. Its translation: CATSDTRERGGTDTQYF.

The chain is built from TRBV6-4 and TRBJ1-1; D not resolved. Trimming cost V 9 bases and J 0 bases, with 20 bases left between them. Germline assignment: CDR1 MRHNA and CDR2 SNTAGT. There are 16 residues in the CDR3. The CDR3: CASKRRASALNTEAFF. The CDR3 DNA follows: TGTGCCAGTAAGCGACGTGCGTCTGCTTTGAACACTGAAGCTTTCTTT.

This clonotype turned up a few times. The J gene is TRBJ2-2, the V gene TRBV28; D is undetermined. Germline V gives CDR1 MDHEN, CDR2 SYDVKM. V was pared by 8 bases and J by 2 bases, with 12 bases between. The CDR3 runs 14 residues. The CDR3, as DNA: TGTGCCAGCGGGAACTCGATAAACACCGGGGAGCTGTTTTTT. Its protein is CASGNSINTGELFF. The full variable domain, rest sourced from reference TRBV28 and TRBJ2-2, is DVKVTQSSRYLVKRTGEKVFLECVQDMDHENMFWYRQDPGLGLRLIYFSYDVKMKEKGDIPEGYSVSREKKERFSLILESASTNQTSMYLCASGNSINTGELFFGEGSRLTVL.

The chain combines TRBV2 with TRBJ2-2; TRBD2 aligns across 9 bases. The CDR3 spans 19 residues. Germline values: CDR1 SNHLY, CDR2 FYNNEI. Germline trimming cut 6 bases from V and 0 bases from J; bases unmatched to any gene: 14. CDR3 in amino acids: CASRQLWLAGNANTGELFF. The CDR3 coding sequence is TGTGCCAGCAGACAGTTGTGGCTAGCGGGAAACGCGAACACCGGGGAGCTGTTTTTT. Full variable domain (rest looked up from reference TRBV2 and TRBJ2-2): EPEVTQTPSHQVTQMGQEVILRCVPISNHLYFYWYRQILGQKVEFLVSFYNNEISEKSEIFDDQFSVERPDGSNFTLKIRSTKLEDSAMYFCASRQLWLAGNANTGELFFGEGSRLTVL.